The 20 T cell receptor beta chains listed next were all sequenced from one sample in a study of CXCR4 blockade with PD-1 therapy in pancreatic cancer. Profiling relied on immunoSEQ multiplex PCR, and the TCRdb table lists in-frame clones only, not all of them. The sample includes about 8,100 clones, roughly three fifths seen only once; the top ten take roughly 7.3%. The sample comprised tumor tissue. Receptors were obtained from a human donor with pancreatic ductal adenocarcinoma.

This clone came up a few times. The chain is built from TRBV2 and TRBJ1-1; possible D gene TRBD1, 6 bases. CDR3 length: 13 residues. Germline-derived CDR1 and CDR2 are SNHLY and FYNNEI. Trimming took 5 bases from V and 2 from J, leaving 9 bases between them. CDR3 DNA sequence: TGTGCCAGCAGTTGGACAGTTAACACTGAAGCTTTCTTT. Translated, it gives CASSWTVNTEAFF.

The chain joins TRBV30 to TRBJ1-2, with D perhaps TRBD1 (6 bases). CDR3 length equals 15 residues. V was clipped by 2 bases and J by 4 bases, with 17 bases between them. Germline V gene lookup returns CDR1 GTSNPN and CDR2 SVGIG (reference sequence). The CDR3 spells CAWSMSRQAVYGYTF. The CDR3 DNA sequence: TGTGCCTGGAGTATGAGTCGACAGGCGGTCTATGGCTACACCTTC.

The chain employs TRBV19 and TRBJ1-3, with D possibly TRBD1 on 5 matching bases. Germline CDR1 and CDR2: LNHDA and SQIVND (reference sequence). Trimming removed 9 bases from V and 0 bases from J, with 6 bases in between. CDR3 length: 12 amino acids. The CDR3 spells CASGGSGNTIYF. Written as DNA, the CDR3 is TGTGCCAGCGGGGGCTCTGGAAACACCATATATTTT.

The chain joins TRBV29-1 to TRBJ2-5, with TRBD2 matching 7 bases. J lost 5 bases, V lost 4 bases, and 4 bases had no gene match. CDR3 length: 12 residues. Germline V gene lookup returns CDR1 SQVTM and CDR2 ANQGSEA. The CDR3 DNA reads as TGCAGCGTTGTTTGGGGAGGGGAGACCCAGTACTTC. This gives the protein CSVVWGGETQYF.

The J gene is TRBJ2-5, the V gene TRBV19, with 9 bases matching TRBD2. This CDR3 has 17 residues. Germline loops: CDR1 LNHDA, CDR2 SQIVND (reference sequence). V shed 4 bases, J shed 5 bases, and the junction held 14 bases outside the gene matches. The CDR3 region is CASSRGGVAGVVETQYF. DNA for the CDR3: TGTGCCAGTAGTAGGGGCGGGGTAGCGGGAGTGGTGGAGACCCAGTACTTC.

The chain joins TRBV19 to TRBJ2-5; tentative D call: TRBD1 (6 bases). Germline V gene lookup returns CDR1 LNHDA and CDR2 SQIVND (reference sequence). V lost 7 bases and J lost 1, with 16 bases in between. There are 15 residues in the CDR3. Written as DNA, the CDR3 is TGTGCCAGTACGCCGGGACATCTGCGCCAAGAGACCCAGTACTTC. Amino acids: CASTPGHLRQETQYF.

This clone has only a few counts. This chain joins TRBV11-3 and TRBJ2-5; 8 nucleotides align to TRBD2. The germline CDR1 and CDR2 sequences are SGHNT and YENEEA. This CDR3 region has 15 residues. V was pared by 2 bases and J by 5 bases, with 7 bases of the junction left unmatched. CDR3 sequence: CASSLTSGRTETQYF. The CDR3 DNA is TGTGCCAGCAGCTTAACAAGCGGGAGAACGGAGACCCAGTACTTC.

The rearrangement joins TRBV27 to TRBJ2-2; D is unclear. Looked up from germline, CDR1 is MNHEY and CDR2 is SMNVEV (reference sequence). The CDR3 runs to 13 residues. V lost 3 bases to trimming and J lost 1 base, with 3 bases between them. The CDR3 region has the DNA TGTGCCAGCAGTTTCCAGAACACCGGGGAGCTGTTTTTT. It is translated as CASSFQNTGELFF.

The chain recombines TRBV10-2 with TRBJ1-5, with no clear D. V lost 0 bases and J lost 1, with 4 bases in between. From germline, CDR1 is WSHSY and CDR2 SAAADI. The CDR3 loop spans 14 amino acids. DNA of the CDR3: TGCGCCAGCAGTGAGTCGGACAGCAATCAGCCCCAGCATTTT. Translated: CASSESDSNQPQHF.

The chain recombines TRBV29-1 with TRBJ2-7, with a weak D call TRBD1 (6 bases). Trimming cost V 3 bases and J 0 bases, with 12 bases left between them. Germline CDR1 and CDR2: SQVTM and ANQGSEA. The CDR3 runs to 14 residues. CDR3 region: CSVEGDTPSYEQYF. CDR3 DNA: TGCAGCGTTGAGGGGGACACCCCCTCCTACGAGCAGTACTTC.

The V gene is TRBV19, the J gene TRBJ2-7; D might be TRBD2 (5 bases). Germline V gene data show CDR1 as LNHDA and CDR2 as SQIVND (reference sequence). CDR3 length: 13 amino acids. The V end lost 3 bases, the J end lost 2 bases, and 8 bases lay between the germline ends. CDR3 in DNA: TGTGCCAGTAGTATGGCCGGGACCTACGAGCAGTACTTC. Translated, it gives CASSMAGTYEQYF.

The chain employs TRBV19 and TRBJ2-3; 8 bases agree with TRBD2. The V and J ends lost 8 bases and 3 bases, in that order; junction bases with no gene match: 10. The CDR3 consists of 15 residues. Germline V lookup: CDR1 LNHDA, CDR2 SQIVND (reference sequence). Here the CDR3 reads CASRVGGVGTDTQYF. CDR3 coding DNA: TGTGCCAGTCGAGTCGGGGGGGTTGGGACAGATACGCAGTATTTT.

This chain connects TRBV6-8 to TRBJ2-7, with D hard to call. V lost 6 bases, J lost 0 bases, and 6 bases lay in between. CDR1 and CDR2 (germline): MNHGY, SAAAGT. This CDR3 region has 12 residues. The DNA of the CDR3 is TGTGCCAGCAGCCCCCACTCCTACGAGCAGTACTTC. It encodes CASSPHSYEQYF.

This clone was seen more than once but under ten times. The DNA for the CDR3 is TGCGCCAGCAGCCAGGAAGAATCCTATAATTCACCCCTCCACTTT. Translation: CASSQEESYNSPLHF. The J gene is TRBJ1-6, the V gene TRBV4-1, with unresolved D. The CDR3 is made up of 15 amino acids. V lost 3 bases, J lost 1 base, and 7 bases lay in between. Germline lookup yields CDR1 MGHRA and CDR2 YSYEKL.

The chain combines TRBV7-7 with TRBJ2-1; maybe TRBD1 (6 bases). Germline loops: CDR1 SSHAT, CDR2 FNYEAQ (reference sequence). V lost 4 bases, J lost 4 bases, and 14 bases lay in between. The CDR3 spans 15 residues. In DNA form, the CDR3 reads TGTGCCAGCAGCTCCCCGGGACACCTTTACAATGAGCAGTTCTTC. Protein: CASSSPGHLYNEQFF.

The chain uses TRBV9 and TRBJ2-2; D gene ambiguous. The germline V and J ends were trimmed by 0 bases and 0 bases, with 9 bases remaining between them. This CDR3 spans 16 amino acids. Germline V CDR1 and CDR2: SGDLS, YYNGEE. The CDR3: CASSVVIGANTGELFF. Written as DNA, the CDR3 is TGTGCCAGCAGCGTAGTAATCGGAGCGAACACCGGGGAGCTGTTTTTT.

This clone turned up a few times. The CDR3 region is CASSPDRGGGNTIYF. In nucleotides, the CDR3 is TGTGCCAGCAGTCCGGACAGGGGTGGTGGAAACACCATATATTTT. The chain couples TRBV6-8 to TRBJ1-3, with 9 bases aligning to TRBD1. CDR1 and CDR2 from the germline V gene are MNHGY and SAAAGT. The CDR3 covers 15 residues. The V gene end was trimmed by 5 bases and the J gene end by 3 bases; junction bases not matched to a gene: 5.

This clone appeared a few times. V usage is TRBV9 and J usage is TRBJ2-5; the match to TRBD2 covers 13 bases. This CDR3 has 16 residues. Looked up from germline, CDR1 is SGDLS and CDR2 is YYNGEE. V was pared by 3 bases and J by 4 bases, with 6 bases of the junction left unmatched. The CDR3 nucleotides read TGTGCCAGCAGCGCAGGACTAGCGGGAGTCGGAGAGACCCAGTACTTC. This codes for CASSAGLAGVGETQYF.

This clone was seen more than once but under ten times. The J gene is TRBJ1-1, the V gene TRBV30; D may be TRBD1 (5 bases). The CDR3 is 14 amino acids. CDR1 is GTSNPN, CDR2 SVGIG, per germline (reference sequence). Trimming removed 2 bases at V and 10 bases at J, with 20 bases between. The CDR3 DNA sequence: TGTGCCTGGAGTAGGGGCTTGGGGTCAGAAGGAGCTTTCTTT. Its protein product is CAWSRGLGSEGAFF.

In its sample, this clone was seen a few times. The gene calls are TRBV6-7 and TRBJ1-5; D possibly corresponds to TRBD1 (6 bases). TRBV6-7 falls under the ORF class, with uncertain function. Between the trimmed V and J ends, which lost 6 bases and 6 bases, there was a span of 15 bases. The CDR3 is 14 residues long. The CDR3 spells CASRVRQGSQPQHF. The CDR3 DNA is TGTGCCAGCAGGGTTCGGCAGGGGAGTCAGCCCCAGCATTTT.